The clone carrying this T cell receptor beta chain was seen a single time. What it recognizes is unknown. The CDR3 loop spans 14 amino acids. Germline values: CDR1 SEHNR, CDR2 FQNEAQ (reference sequence). Trimming took 1 base from V and 4 from J, leaving 10 bases between them. The sample belongs to a study of OX40 agonist ivuxolimab in advanced cancers. As for the study in general: Dose-escalation patients' cancers were hepatocellular carcinoma, melanoma, renal cell or head and neck cancer.

Method: immunoSEQ multiplex PCR; TCRdb's copy keeps in-frame clones and lacks some. The sample lists over 30,000 clones; approximately 89% were seen once. Study findings and constraints: Mean expanded clone counts were higher in CD8+ than CD4+ T cells.

The clonotype comes from an adult with an advanced solid tumor such as melanoma, head and neck, liver or kidney cancer. Sequencing used CD4+ or CD8+ T cells sorted from blood, obtained in a trial of the OX40 agonist ivuxolimab. The chain has TRBV7-9 and TRBJ2-5, with D maybe TRBD2 (6 bases). This chain's CDR3 is CASSLGGVLETQYF. In DNA, the CDR3 is TGTGCCAGCAGCTTAGGGGGGGTTCTAGAGACCCAGTACTTC.